This T cell receptor beta chain emerged from a study of cytomegalovirus exposure and HLA in healthy donors. Study-wide results and caveats: Later on, an analysis tied approximately 17,000 TCR beta sequences to HLA alleles at 0.05 false discovery rate. A missense DCLRE1C variant was associated with V- and J-gene trimming of TCR beta chains in a later analysis, and an independent cohort replicated the association. A previous analysis found most TCR beta V segments productive roughly 87% or roughly 30% of the time. An analysis that came later showed most CMV-associated TCR beta chains appearing HLA-restricted.

CDR3 size: 17 residues. The V and J ends lost 5 bases and 5 bases, in that order; junction bases with no gene match: 10. Germline V lookup: CDR1 SEHNR, CDR2 FQNEAQ (reference sequence). In the case of this clone: Its target is unknown.

This PCR relied on a set of 60 Vbeta primers and 13 Jbeta primers. Using immunoSEQ multiplex PCR, the repertoire was profiled, and TCRdb retains in-frame clones only, with some absent. This table has about 100,000 clones, about 75% appearing once. This rearrangement joins TRBV7-9 to TRBJ2-5, with TRBD2 identical over 14 bases. This TCR came from a man aged 35 to 55 in good health and CMV-seropositive. Material: PBMCs. This CDR3 is CASSRGTSGGPGETQYF. As DNA, the CDR3 is TGTGCCAGCAGCAGGGGGACTAGCGGGGGCCCGGGGGAGACCCAGTACTTC.